This T cell receptor beta chain was identified during a study of cytomegalovirus exposure and HLA in healthy donors. With regard to this clone: Its antigen is unidentified.

Both 60 Vbeta primers and 13 Jbeta primers went into the PCR. Libraries were prepared by immunoSEQ multiplex PCR; TCRdb keeps only in-frame clonotypes and omits some of them. This repertoire comprises about 25,000 clones; its ten largest clones make up approximately 18%. V trimming: 8 bases; J trimming: 6 bases; junction bases outside the gene matches: 16. The CDR3 has 15 amino acids. The V gene's germline CDR1 is MNHEY and CDR2 SMNVEV (reference sequence). Study findings and constraints: The study recorded over 150 TCR beta chains that were cytomegalovirus-associated.

The clonotype was recovered from a male donor in good health and CMV-seropositive. The chain couples TRBV27 to TRBJ2-7; 7 positions match TRBD1. The sequencing input was PBMCs. In DNA, the CDR3 is TGTGCCAGCCGGTCCCAAGAGACAGGGCCTCTCGAGCAGTACTTC. Protein product: CASRSQETGPLEQYF.